These 11 T cell receptor beta chains came from one sample sequenced in a study of tumor and adjacent non-tumor tissue in lung cancer. RNA was extracted from bulk tissue without any cell sorting. This non-tumor lung sample came from over 3 cm beyond the tumor edge. Three rounds of nested PCR, following a modified ARM-PCR protocol, produced the TCRbeta library. TCRdb analysed the multiplex PCR reads with MiXCR anew, one entry per CDR3 protein. The data show some 73,000 distinct CDR3 sequences, roughly 80% seen once. Sequenced: distant non-tumor lung tissue. Every receptor here comes from a man aged 60-69 years with non-small cell lung cancer.

This clonotype was counted a single time. The junction departs from the called germline gene at one end, perhaps through a read error. This chain uses TRBV5-4 with TRBJ2-2; possibly TRBD2 for D (5 bases). The germline CDR1 and CDR2 sequences are SGHNT and YYREEE (reference sequence). CDR3 length equals 18 residues. CDR3 nucleotides: TGTGCCAGCAACTTGGATGGTCAGCGGCAAACGAAGACCGGGGAGCTGTTTTTT. Translation gives CASNLDGQRQTKTGELFF.

As to this clonotype: A read error may explain this, as a much larger clone is one base away. The chain couples TRBV28 to TRBJ2-1; unclear D gene. The germline V gene encodes CDR1 MDHEN and CDR2 SYDVKM. This CDR3 contains 11 residues. The CDR3 DNA sequence: TGTGTCAGCAGTTCGACCTACCGTCAGTTCTTC. The encoded protein is CVSSSTYRQFF. The full variable domain, its missing parts supplied by reference TRBV28 and TRBJ2-1, is DVKVTQSSRYLVKRTGEKVFLECVQDMDHENMFWYRQDPGLGLRLIYFSYDVKMKEKGDIPEGYSVSREKKERFSLILESASTNQTSMYLCVSSSTYRQFFGPGTRLTVL.

As to this clonotype: An end of the junction does not agree with germline; a read error may underlie this. The rearrangement uses TRBV20-1 and TRBJ2-3, with 7 bases identical to TRBD2. The V gene's germline CDR1 is DFQATT and CDR2 SNEGSKA (reference sequence). The length of the CDR3 is 16 residues. The CDR3, as DNA: TGCTGTGCTCCTCCTTTGCGGGGGTGCCAAATAGATACGCAGTATTTT. Its protein is CCAPPLRGCQIDTQYF.

On this clonotype itself: This may be a read error, as it is one base from a much larger clone. J is TRBJ2-2 and V is TRBV20-1, with D tentatively TRBD1 (6 bases). The CDR3 is made up of 15 amino acids. Germline V lookup: CDR1 DFQATT, CDR2 SNEGSKA (reference sequence). V was shortened by 5 bases and J by 1 base, with 14 bases between the two germline ends. The CDR3 nucleotides read TGCAGTGCTTCGAGGGGGTGGGTGAACACCGGGGAGCTGTTTTTT. It codes for CSASRGWVNTGELFF.

On this clonotype itself: One end of the junction fails to match germline, which may point to a read error. CDR3 residues: CASSLAGLAGGSYNEQLF. The CDR3 DNA reads TGTGCCAGCAGCTTAGCGGGACTAGCGGGAGGGTCCTACAACGAGCAGCTCTTC. The chain carries TRBV13 and TRBJ2-1; 16 bases match TRBD2. CDR3 length: 18 residues. Germline loops: CDR1 PRHDT, CDR2 FYEKMQ (reference sequence).

This clonotype has only one observation. This CDR3 is missing its conserved last phenylalanine or tryptophan, likely due to a read error. The V and J genes are TRBV6-5 and TRBJ2-1, with a weak D call TRBD2 (6 bases). Trimming left V 2 bases short and J 7 bases short, with 15 bases between. This CDR3 has 15 amino acids. Germline V gives CDR1 MNHEY, CDR2 SVGAGI. The CDR3 sequence is CASSYDGSASNEQFL. DNA of the CDR3: TGTGCCAGCAGTTACGACGGGAGTGCCAGTAATGAGCAGTTCCTC.

J is TRBJ2-1 and V is TRBV10-1, with 9 nucleotides matching TRBD1. This CDR3 is 16 amino acids long. Germline V gives CDR1 WNHNN, CDR2 SYGVQD (reference sequence). J lost 8 bases, V lost 8 bases, and 16 bases had no gene match. CDR3 DNA: TGCGCCAGCGGGGCTCCGGGACAGGGAGAAAGTGATGAGCAGTTCTTC. Translated, it gives CASGAPGQGESDEQFF.

This clonotype was observed a few times. A read error may explain this, as a much larger clone is one base away. The chain employs TRBV5-6 and TRBJ2-1; D perhaps matches TRBD1 (6 bases). The CDR3 runs 16 residues. Germline loops: CDR1 SGHDT, CDR2 YYEEEE. The CDR3 DNA sequence: TGTACCAGCATCCCCTGGGGGCGCTTAAGGCGTAATGAGCAGTTCTTC. Translation: CTSIPWGRLRRNEQFF.

Regarding this clonotype: A junction end diverges from the germline sequence, so it may reflect a read error. The chain is built from TRBV20-1 and TRBJ2-7; 7 nucleotides agree with TRBD1. The CDR3 runs 15 residues. Germline V gives CDR1 DFQATT, CDR2 SNEGSKA (reference sequence). CDR3 sequence: CSASDARTGTYEQYF. CDR3 coding DNA: TGCAGTGCTAGTGATGCCAGGACAGGAACCTACGAGCAGTACTTT.

This chain joins TRBV11-1 and TRBJ2-2, with D unresolved. Germline V CDR1 and CDR2: SGHAT, FQDESV (reference sequence). The V end was cut by 7 bases, the J end by 7 bases, with 10 bases between. This CDR3 has 12 residues. Here the CDR3 reads CASNRYNGELFF. CDR3 nucleotide sequence: TGTGCCAGCAACCGGTATAACGGGGAGCTGTTTTTT.

The rearrangement uses TRBV20-1 and TRBJ1-2; a weak D match, TRBD1 (5 bases). Germline values: CDR1 DFQATT, CDR2 SNEGSKA (reference sequence). Trimming pared 3 bases from V and 10 bases from J, leaving 24 bases between. This CDR3 contains 15 residues. The CDR3 nucleotides are TGCAGTGCTAGTCTATTCCGGGACCCCCGCCACGACTACACCTTC. This sequence encodes CSASLFRDPRHDYTF.